Below, one T cell receptor (beta chain) is given with its context. Germline V gives CDR1 SGHNT, CDR2 YYREEE (reference sequence). Trimming stripped 3 bases from V and 5 bases from J, with 14 bases between. This CDR3 is 15 amino acids long. The data belong to a study of T cell responses to AZD1222 COVID-19 vaccine. Using immunoSEQ multiplex PCR, the repertoire was profiled, and TCRdb retains in-frame clones only, with some absent. Of about 140,000 clones detected, around 90% appear once; the ten largest clones hold over 1.5%. The sequence came from an adult in good health. The J gene is TRBJ1-4, the V gene TRBV5-4; the D gene is possibly TRBD1 (5 bases). The sequencing used peripheral blood, collected on day 0 of AZD1222 vaccination. CDR3 sequence reads: CASSSQGDANEKLFF. The CDR3 DNA sequence: TGTGCCAGCAGCTCTCAGGGTGATGCAAATGAAAAACTGTTTTTT.